This T cell receptor beta chain was sequenced in a study of blood T cells in healthy people across ages. A second 7 to 11 cycle PCR used barcoded and J-beta primers. Each TCR beta cDNA got a 12-nucleotide random molecular identifier. MiXCR, run by TCRdb on the 5' RACE reads, gives a single entry per CDR3 protein. The repertoire includes some 710,000 distinct CDR3 sequences, about half of them detected once, and about a sixth sits in the top ten. A remark on this clonotype: Its antigen is not identified.

For every donor, a draw yielded around 10 milliliters of peripheral blood. Study outcomes and limitations: More naive CD4+ cells and higher diversity marked long-lived donors relative to aged donors.

Germline V gene lookup returns CDR1 DFQATT and CDR2 SNEGSKA (reference sequence). This CDR3 is built from 13 residues. V dropped 0 bases and J dropped 7 bases, with 9 bases sitting between them. The receptor was isolated from a man at least 80 years old in good health. Sequencing input: blood. This sequence joins TRBV20-1 and TRBJ1-4; D possibly corresponds to TRBD1 (5 bases). The CDR3 DNA follows: TGCAGTGCTAGAGACAGGGATTCTGAAAAACTGTTTTTT. Encoded protein: CSARDRDSEKLFF.